This T cell receptor (beta chain) emerged from a study of identical twins. The CDR3 has 16 residues. V shed 0 bases and J 5 bases; nucleotides not matched to a gene: 7. Germline V gene sequence: CDR1 LGHNA, CDR2 YSLEER. This clonotype was observed many times. One entry per CDR3 protein results from TCRdb running MiXCR on the 5' RACE reads. This sample carries 150,000 or so distinct CDR3 sequences, roughly 3.5% of them seen once, and the ten largest clones take more than 7%. The source of this sequence is a man aged 18-30 years in good health. The chain employs TRBV4-3 and TRBJ2-5, with 9 bases fitting TRBD2. Sequenced input: memory T cells sorted from blood. DNA for the CDR3: TGCGCCAGCAGCCAAGAATCCGGGGCGGGAGGGGAGACCCAGTACTTC. It translates to CASSQESGAGGETQYF.